Shown below are 17 T cell receptor beta chains from a single sample sequenced in a study of T cells in Graves' hyperthyroidism and ophthalmopathy. The TCR beta CDR3 regions underwent amplification using RNA transcripts as the source. HTBI primers were employed in a first-round RT-PCR of the TCR CDR3. TCRdb called the multiplex PCR reads again in MiXCR, with one record for every CDR3 protein. The table has about 640,000 distinct CDR3 sequences, roughly 20% seen once. Sequences were obtained from blood. Receptors originate from a young man with Graves' ophthalmopathy.

This clonotype was seen repeatedly, ten times or more. The V call is TRBV7-2, the J call TRBJ2-3; D gene uncertain. The length of the CDR3 is 12 residues. V lost 4 bases and J lost 4, with 6 bases in between. Germline V gene data show CDR1 as SGHTA and CDR2 as FQGNSA. The CDR3 here is CASSSFADTQYF. CDR3 in DNA: TGTGCCAGCAGCTCGTTTGCAGATACGCAGTATTTT.

This clonotype was counted ten times or more. The chain links TRBV28 to TRBJ1-5; 7 nucleotides align to TRBD1. CDR3 length: 15 amino acids. V dropped 4 bases and J dropped 6; count of bases not matched to a gene: 9. In germline, CDR1 is MDHEN, CDR2 SYDVKM. The CDR3 nucleotides are TGTGCCAGCAGTTATAGTCCGACAGGGAGTCAGCCCCAGCATTTT. Encoded protein: CASSYSPTGSQPQHF.

Many counts were recorded for this clonotype. The chain carries TRBV30 and TRBJ2-1; 7 positions match TRBD2. The CDR3 is made up of 14 amino acids. CDR1 is GTSNPN and CDR2 is SVGIG in the germline V gene (reference sequence). V dropped 0 bases and J dropped 5; count of bases not matched to a gene: 4. The CDR3 loop reads CAWSVILADNEQFF. In DNA, the CDR3 is TGTGCCTGGAGTGTTATCCTAGCGGACAATGAGCAGTTCTTC.

This clonotype was detected a few times. The J gene is TRBJ2-1, the V gene TRBV7-2; TRBD2 is a possible D gene (5 bases). The V end was cut by 2 bases, the J end by 6 bases, with 8 bases between. The CDR3 runs 13 residues. CDR1 and CDR2 (germline): SGHTA, FQGNSA. In DNA form, the CDR3 reads TGTGCCAGCAGCTTACACGGGATCAATGAGCAGTTCTTC. Protein: CASSLHGINEQFF.

This clonotype was picked up a small number of times. V usage is TRBV7-9 and J usage is TRBJ2-2; perhaps TRBD2 as D (7 bases). Trimming left V 0 bases short and J 3 bases short, with 11 bases between. The CDR3 loop spans 16 amino acids. In germline, CDR1 is SEHNR, CDR2 FQNEAQ (reference sequence). The CDR3 bases are TGTGCCAGCAGCTTAGCCGGCGGGGGCGACACCGGGGAGCTGTTTTTT. It translates to CASSLAGGGDTGELFF. Drawing the rest from reference TRBV7-9 and TRBJ2-2, the complete variable domain is DTGVSQNPRHKITKRGQNVTFRCDPISEHNRLYWYRQTLGQGPEFLTYFQNEAQLEKSRLLSDRFSAERPKGSFSTLEIQRTEQGDSAMYLCASSLAGGGDTGELFFGEGSRLTVL.

This clonotype occurred many times. The chain employs TRBV2 and TRBJ2-7; tentative D call: TRBD2 (6 bases). Germline lookup yields CDR1 SNHLY and CDR2 FYNNEI. Trimming took off 3 bases at V and 5 bases at J, with 17 bases between the two ends. This CDR3 region has 15 residues. CDR3 sequence reads: CASSEEASADHEQYF. The CDR3 nucleotides are TGTGCCAGCAGTGAGGAGGCTAGCGCGGACCACGAGCAGTACTTC. Full variable domain (missing parts from reference TRBV2 and TRBJ2-7): EPEVTQTPSHQVTQMGQEVILRCVPISNHLYFYWYRQILGQKVEFLVSFYNNEISEKSEIFDDQFSVERPDGSNFTLKIRSTKLEDSAMYFCASSEEASADHEQYFGPGTRLTVT.

This clonotype was recorded a few times. V and J are TRBV27 and TRBJ1-6, with TRBD1 matching 7 bases. Trimming cost V 6 bases and J 9 bases; bases outside gene matches: 8. The germline gives CDR1 MNHEY, CDR2 SMNVEV (reference sequence). The CDR3 length is 14 residues. DNA of the CDR3: TGTGCCAGCAGAGCAGACAGGGTCGCTTCACCCCTCCACTTT. It is translated as CASRADRVASPLHF.

This clonotype was observed a handful of times. The CDR3 coding sequence is TGTGCCAGCAGTGTAACAGGGCCGGAGCAGTACTTC. Translated, it gives CASSVTGPEQYF. The rearrangement joins TRBV12-3 or TRBV12-4 to TRBJ2-7; possible D gene TRBD1, 6 bases. Deletions cut 5 bases from V and 7 bases from J, with 12 bases between. The CDR3 runs to 12 residues.

Ten or more counts support this clonotype. This chain connects TRBV7-8 to TRBJ1-2, with TRBD1 as a possible D gene (6 bases). The CDR3 has 13 residues. Germline assignment: CDR1 SGHVS and CDR2 FQNEAQ. Trimming pared 5 bases from V and 4 bases from J, leaving 11 bases between. This chain's CDR3 is CASSDQGPYGYTF. The CDR3 DNA reads as TGTGCCAGCAGCGACCAGGGGCCCTATGGCTACACCTTC.

In this sample, this clonotype turned up a few times. The chain recombines TRBV30 with TRBJ2-2; D may be TRBD1 (6 bases). The CDR3 is made up of 16 amino acids. The V end lost 1 base, the J end lost 4 bases, and 16 bases lay between the germline ends. Per germline, CDR1 GTSNPN and CDR2 SVGIG (reference sequence). The CDR3 loop is CAWSGSLGASTGELFF. DNA for the CDR3: TGTGCCTGGAGTGGTTCCCTGGGGGCGAGCACCGGGGAGCTGTTTTTT.

This clonotype was detected a few times. The chain carries TRBV29-1 and TRBJ1-1, with D perhaps matching TRBD1 (5 bases). The germline V gene encodes CDR1 SQVTM and CDR2 ANQGSEA. Trimming shortened V by 6 bases and J by 4 bases, and 18 bases separated the two germline ends. The CDR3 loop spans 14 amino acids. CDR3 protein: CSVGESGSPTEAFF. CDR3 bases: TGCAGCGTAGGGGAGTCAGGGAGTCCCACTGAAGCTTTCTTT.

The V gene is TRBV7-2, the J gene TRBJ1-5; D uncertain. This CDR3 spans 14 amino acids. Trimming stripped 2 bases from V and 6 bases from J, with 11 bases between. The V gene's germline CDR1 is SGHTA and CDR2 FQGNSA. The CDR3 reads CASSLSQASQPQHF. CDR3 nucleotide sequence: TGTGCCAGCAGCTTATCTCAGGCTAGTCAGCCCCAGCATTTT.

This clonotype was seen a few times. The V call is TRBV29-1, the J call TRBJ2-3; 8 bases fit TRBD2. The CDR3 extends over 13 amino acids. J was trimmed by 5 bases and V by 7 bases; bases with no gene match: 8. The germline gives CDR1 SQVTM, CDR2 ANQGSEA. In DNA form, the CDR3 reads TGCAGCGGCGGACGGGAGGGTCGAGATACGCAGTATTTT. It translates to CSGGREGRDTQYF.

The sample holds many counts of this clonotype. The chain joins TRBV5-6 to TRBJ2-3, with 9 bases matching TRBD2. V trimming: 4 bases; J trimming: 5 bases; junction bases outside the gene matches: 5. This CDR3 comprises 14 residues. The V gene's germline CDR1 is SGHDT and CDR2 YYEEEE. Here the CDR3 DNA reads TGTGCCAGCAGCCGGGGACTAGCAGGAGATACGCAGTATTTT. Amino acid sequence: CASSRGLAGDTQYF.

The chain has TRBV5-1 and TRBJ2-7; 10 positions agree with TRBD1. V trimming: 3 bases; J trimming: 6 bases; junction bases outside the gene matches: 12. The CDR3 has 16 residues. The germline CDR1 and CDR2 sequences are SGHRS and YFSETQ. The CDR3 DNA follows: TGCGCCAGCAGCTCCCCGGACAGGGGGGGCTTTGTCGAGCAGTACTTC. Its protein is CASSSPDRGGFVEQYF.

This clonotype was counted at least ten times. V gene TRBV28 combines with J gene TRBJ1-1; perhaps TRBD1 as D (5 bases). The CDR3 sequence is 14 residues long. V was pared by 6 bases and J by 2 bases, with 13 bases between. The germline CDR1 and CDR2 sequences are MDHEN and SYDVKM. The CDR3 bases are TGTGCCAGCAGCCCCTGGGGGGTAAACACTGAAGCTTTCTTT. It specifies CASSPWGVNTEAFF.

As to this clonotype: This clone may be a read error of a much larger clone one base away. As the CDR3 is not closed by the conserved phenylalanine or tryptophan, this likely results from a read error. The chain carries TRBV30 and TRBJ1-1; no clear D. The CDR3 runs 11 residues. Per germline, CDR1 GTSNPN and CDR2 SVGIG (reference sequence). The V gene lost 7 bases and the J gene lost 7 bases, with 13 bases spanning the gap. In nucleotides, the CDR3 is TGTGCCTCCTCGCCCAGGTTTGAAGCTTTCCTT. Translated: CASSPRFEAFL.